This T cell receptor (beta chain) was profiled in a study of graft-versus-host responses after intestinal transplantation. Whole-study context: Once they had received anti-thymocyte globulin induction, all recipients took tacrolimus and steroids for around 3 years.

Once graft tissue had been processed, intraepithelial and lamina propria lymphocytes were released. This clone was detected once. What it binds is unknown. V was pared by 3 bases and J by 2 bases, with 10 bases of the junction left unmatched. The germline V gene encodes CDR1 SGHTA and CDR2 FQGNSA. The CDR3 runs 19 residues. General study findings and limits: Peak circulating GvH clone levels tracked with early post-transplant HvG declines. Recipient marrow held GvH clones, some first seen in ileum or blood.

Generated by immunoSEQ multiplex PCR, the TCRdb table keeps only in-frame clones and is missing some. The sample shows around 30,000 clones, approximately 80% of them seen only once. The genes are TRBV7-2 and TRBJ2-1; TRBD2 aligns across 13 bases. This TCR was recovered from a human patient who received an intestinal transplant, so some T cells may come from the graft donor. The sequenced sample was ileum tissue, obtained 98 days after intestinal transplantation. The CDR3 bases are TGTGCCAGCAGCTTTACCTGGACTAGCGGGGGCTCCGCCTACAATGAGCAGTTCTTC. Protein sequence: CASSFTWTSGGSAYNEQFF.